A selection of T cell receptor beta chains follows, all from one sample in a study of T cells in Graves' hyperthyroidism and ophthalmopathy. TCRdb processed the multiplex PCR reads anew with MiXCR; each CDR3 protein has one entry. This sample yields 640,000 or so distinct CDR3 sequences, of which roughly 15% are seen a single time; about 4.5% belongs to the top ten. The source material was blood. These receptors were collected from a woman aged 40-49 years with Graves' ophthalmopathy. Both conserved end residues are part of each CDR3. Fields, in order: D gene, V gene, clone size, J gene, CDR3 protein, CDR3 DNA. The D gene is left open where the match is weak. Clone sizes are given selectively: once, few, many, or a class where the clone is expanded.

NA	TRBV20-1	NA	TRBJ2-7	CSATPPPYEQYF	TGCAGTGCCACCCCCCCTCCTTACGAGCAGTACTTC
NA	TRBV6-5	NA	TRBJ1-5	CASSYSGQSNQPQHF	TGTGCCAGCAGTTACTCGGGGCAGAGCAATCAGCCCCAGCATTTT
NA	TRBV6-1	NA	TRBJ2-4	CASSSTGLSKNIQYF	TGTGCCAGCAGCAGTACAGGGCTGTCCAAAAACATTCAGTACTTC
NA	TRBV7-9	many	TRBJ2-7	CASSLLQGSYEQYF	TGTGCCAGCAGCTTACTTCAGGGCTCCTACGAGCAGTACTTC
NA	TRBV12-3/TRBV12-4	many	TRBJ1-2	CACHHVQYGYTF	TGTGCCTGCCACCACGTCCAGTACGGCTACACCTTC
NA	TRBV4-2	NA	TRBJ1-1	CASSQSPELYTEAFF	TGTGCCAGCAGCCAGTCCCCTGAACTGTACACTGAAGCTTTCTTT
TRBD2	TRBV20-1	once	TRBJ2-7	CSARILAGGPGYEQYF	TGCAGTGCTAGAATCCTAGCGGGAGGGCCCGGGTACGAGCAGTACTTC
NA	TRBV7-2	NA	TRBJ1-2	CASSLVGRYGYTF	TGTGCCAGCAGCTTAGTGGGGAGGTATGGCTACACCTTC
TRBD2	TRBV12-3/TRBV12-4	NA	TRBJ2-5	CASSLMTSGKRLETQYF	TGTGCCAGCAGTTTAATGACTAGCGGGAAAAGGCTAGAGACCCAGTACTTC
NA	TRBV20-1	NA	TRBJ1-1	CSAHAGKSTEAFF	TGCAGTGCTCACGCGGGTAAGAGCACTGAAGCTTTCTTT
TRBD2	TRBV28	many	TRBJ2-7	CASSWTSARYEQYF	TGTGCCAGCAGTTGGACTAGCGCGAGATACGAGCAGTACTTC
NA	TRBV29-1	many	TRBJ1-5	CSVAGQYNQPQHF	TGCAGCGTTGCAGGACAGTACAATCAGCCCCAGCATTTT
NA	TRBV24-1	many	TRBJ1-1	CATRGGNTEAFF	TGTGCCACCCGAGGGGGGAACACTGAAGCTTTCTTT
NA	TRBV7-3	few	TRBJ2-5	CASSLGTAPMETQYF	TGTGCCAGCAGCTTAGGGACTGCGCCAATGGAGACCCAGTACTTC
NA	TRBV27	many	TRBJ2-7	CASSPVSDYEQYF	TGTGCCAGCAGTCCCGTCAGCGACTACGAGCAGTACTTC
TRBD1	TRBV20-1	NA	TRBJ2-7	CSASRQGHYEQYF	TGCAGTGCTAGCCGACAGGGCCACTACGAGCAGTACTTC
NA	TRBV2	few	TRBJ2-4	CASRGHPGDIQYF	TGTGCCAGCAGAGGGCACCCGGGAGACATTCAGTACTTC
NA	TRBV28	NA	TRBJ1-1	CASSSPGEGVNTEAFF	TGTGCCAGCAGTTCCCCAGGCGAAGGGGTGAACACTGAAGCTTTCTTT
NA	TRBV2	NA	TRBJ1-1	CASRARITDTEAFF	TGTGCCAGCAGGGCCCGTATCACGGACACTGAAGCTTTCTTT
NA	TRBV7-9	many	TRBJ1-1	CASSSLPRGGTEAFF	TGTGCCAGCAGTTCCCTCCCGCGGGGGGGCACTGAAGCTTTCTTT
TRBD2	TRBV20-1	few	TRBJ2-3	CSARGGGNTDTQYF	TGCAGTGCTAGAGGGGGGGGGAACACAGATACGCAGTATTTT
NA	TRBV11-1	many	TRBJ2-1	CASSMTLNTNNEQFF	TGTGCCAGCAGCATGACCCTCAATACAAACAATGAGCAGTTCTTC
TRBD2	TRBV5-1	NA	TRBJ2-5	CASSYGTSGRSETQYF	TGCGCCAGCAGCTATGGGACTAGCGGGAGATCTGAGACCCAGTACTTC
TRBD1	TRBV7-2	many	TRBJ1-2	CASSLGQEGVYGYTF	TGTGCCAGCAGCCTCGGACAGGAGGGGGTTTATGGCTACACCTTC
NA	TRBV19	many	TRBJ1-1	CASSIGDALRYTEAFF	TGTGCCAGTAGTATCGGCGACGCTCTTAGGTACACTGAAGCTTTCTTT
NA	TRBV7-9	few	TRBJ2-5	CASSLWWGSRYF	TGTGCCAGCAGCTTATGGTGGGGCTCAAGGTACTTC
NA	TRBV11-1	many	TRBJ2-5	CASSQGRGGSLQETQYF	TGTGCCAGCAGCCAAGGGCGAGGAGGCTCCCTACAAGAGACCCAGTACTTC
NA	TRBV2	NA	TRBJ2-1	CASRGEFHEQFF	TGTGCCAGCAGGGGGGAGTTCCATGAGCAGTTCTTC
NA	TRBV11-2	many	TRBJ1-1	CASSLEGGGGTEAFF	TGTGCCAGCAGCTTAGAAGGAGGGGGGGGCACTGAAGCTTTCTTT
TRBD1	TRBV2	NA	TRBJ2-6	CASRSPGQGALRANVLTF	TGTGCCAGCAGGAGTCCGGGACAGGGCGCTCTGCGGGCCAACGTCCTGACTTTC
NA	TRBV9	few	TRBJ2-7	CASSAGGAYEQYF	TGTGCCAGCAGCGCAGGAGGTGCCTACGAGCAGTACTTC
NA	TRBV11-1	many	TRBJ1-2	CASSLDGEDYGYTF	TGTGCCAGCAGCTTAGACGGGGAGGACTATGGCTACACCTTC
TRBD1	TRBV11-2	many	TRBJ1-3	CASRSTGGNTIYF	TGTGCCAGCAGGTCGACAGGGGGAAACACCATATATTTT
NA	TRBV19	many	TRBJ2-5	CASSMARVLGETQYF	TGTGCCAGTAGTATGGCCAGGGTATTGGGAGAGACCCAGTACTTC
TRBD2	TRBV24-1	NA	TRBJ2-1	CATSDLAGGPFNEQFF	TGTGCCACCAGTGACTTAGCGGGAGGGCCATTCAATGAGCAGTTCTTC
TRBD2	TRBV27	many	TRBJ2-7	CASSPVSSGRYEQYF	TGTGCCAGCAGCCCCGTGTCCAGCGGGAGGTACGAGCAGTACTTC
TRBD2	TRBV6-1	once	TRBJ2-5	CASSASGSWETQYF	TGTGCCAGCAGTGCTAGCGGGAGTTGGGAGACCCAGTACTTC
TRBD2	TRBV11-2	many	TRBJ2-1	CASSLETSGRNEQFF	TGTGCCAGCAGCTTAGAAACTAGCGGGAGGAATGAGCAGTTCTTC
TRBD2	TRBV28	NA	TRBJ2-7	CASSFGAAGGDEQYF	TGTGCCAGCAGTTTTGGGGCGGCGGGAGGAGACGAGCAGTACTTC
NA	TRBV7-8	many	TRBJ2-2	CASMRGANTGELFF	TGTGCCAGCATGAGGGGGGCAAACACCGGGGAGCTGTTTTTT